The next 21 T cell receptor beta chains were all read from a single sample in a study of cytomegalovirus exposure and HLA in healthy donors (dated by TCRdb to about 2017). The library came from the immunoSEQ multiplex PCR assay. A mixture of 60 forward primers for TCR Vbeta segments and 13 reverse primers for TCR Jbeta segments was used in the multiplex PCR. This is the immuneACCESS table as TCRdb keeps it, with only in-frame sequences that have V and J called. A part of the clones is gone; compared with another copy, unresolved V genes explain less than half, and the rest is unexplained. This sample holds fewer than 250,000 clones; approximately 78% were observed only once. The ten largest make up 2.5% to 3% of the sample. Material: PBMCs. These receptors all stem from a man aged 25 to 45 in good health and CMV-seronegative.

This clone was seen more than once but under ten times. This sample includes further DNA sequences coding for the same CDR3. The CDR3 nucleotides are TGTGCCAGCTCACCCGGGACAGGGGGCGGCTACACCTTC. Amino acids: CASSPGTGGGYTF. The chain employs TRBV18 and TRBJ1-2, with 12 positions matching TRBD1. V shed 3 bases and J 8 bases; nucleotides not matched to a gene: 1. The CDR3 has 13 amino acids. Germline CDR1 reads KGHSH; CDR2 reads LQKENI.

This chain links TRBV27 with TRBJ2-2, with 7 nucleotides matching TRBD1. Germline V gene data show CDR1 as MNHEY and CDR2 as SMNVEV (reference sequence). With V trimmed by 6 bases and J by 5 bases, 9 bases remained unmatched. CDR3 length: 15 amino acids. For the CDR3, the DNA is TGTGCCAGCAGGGGTGGGACAGAGGGGACCGGGGAGCTGTTTTTT. Amino acid sequence: CASRGGTEGTGELFF.

This rearrangement joins TRBV7-2 to TRBJ2-5; TRBD2 is a possible D gene (5 bases). V lost 3 bases to trimming and J lost 4 bases, with 15 bases between them. Germline V gives CDR1 SGHTA, CDR2 FQGNSA. The CDR3 contains 15 residues. This CDR3 is CASSLVTKAGETQYF. CDR3 bases: TGTGCCAGCAGCTTGGTTACGAAGGCGGGAGAGACCCAGTACTTC.

This clone was observed a single time. The V call is TRBV18, the J call TRBJ2-1, with D unresolved. The CDR3 spans 13 residues. V was trimmed by 0 bases and J by 7 bases, leaving 7 bases between them. CDR1 is KGHSH and CDR2 is LQKENI in the germline V gene. CDR3 bases: TGTGCCAGCTCACCACCGTCGAGGAATGAGCAGTTCTTC. Its protein is CASSPPSRNEQFF. Together with reference TRBV18 and TRBJ2-1, the CDR3 gives the full variable domain: NAGVMQNPRHLVRRRGQEARLRCSPMKGHSHVYWYRQLPEEGLKFMVYLQKENIIDESGMPKERFSAEFPKEGPSILRIQQVVRGDSAAYFCASSPPSRNEQFFGPGTRLTVL.

The chain links TRBV9 to TRBJ1-3; no definite D call. Trimming left V 7 bases short and J 2 bases short, with 7 bases between. This CDR3 region has 12 residues. Germline lookup yields CDR1 SGDLS and CDR2 YYNGEE. CDR3 amino acids: CASLGPGNTIYF. CDR3 DNA: TGTGCCAGCCTCGGTCCTGGAAACACCATATATTTT.

This rearrangement joins TRBV7-8 to TRBJ2-7; possibly TRBD1 for D (5 bases). Germline V lookup: CDR1 SGHVS, CDR2 FQNEAQ. Trimming pared 5 bases from V and 2 bases from J, leaving 16 bases between. The CDR3 is 15 amino acids. The CDR3 DNA follows: TGTGCCAGCAGCCCGAGACGGCAGGGCACCTACGAGCAGTACTTC. As protein: CASSPRRQGTYEQYF.

The chain links TRBV20-1 to TRBJ1-5; no clear D gene. This CDR3 has 11 residues. The germline CDR1 and CDR2 sequences are DFQATT and SNEGSKA (reference sequence). The V gene lost 6 bases and the J gene lost 10 bases, with 13 bases spanning the gap. Here the CDR3 reads CSARSMGPQHF. Here the CDR3 DNA reads TGCAGTGCCCGCTCGATGGGCCCCCAGCATTTT.

This CDR3 reads CASSSNTDTQYF. Here the CDR3 DNA reads TGTGCCAGCAGCTCCAACACAGATACGCAGTATTTT. This chain links TRBV7-9 with TRBJ2-3; D gene uncertain. The V gene's germline CDR1 is SEHNR and CDR2 FQNEAQ (reference sequence). Trimming took 4 bases from V and 2 from J, leaving 4 bases between them. The CDR3 consists of 12 residues.

The rearrangement links TRBV2 to TRBJ1-5; no clear D gene. Germline V gene data show CDR1 as SNHLY and CDR2 as FYNNEI. This CDR3 has 17 amino acids. V lost 1 base and J 0 bases, leaving 13 bases between the germline ends. Written as DNA, the CDR3 is TGTGCCAGCAGTGAAGATGGCCAGATGTATAGCAATCAGCCCCAGCATTTT. The encoded protein is CASSEDGQMYSNQPQHF. Drawing the rest from reference TRBV2 and TRBJ1-5, the complete variable domain is EPEVTQTPSHQVTQMGQEVILRCVPISNHLYFYWYRQILGQKVEFLVSFYNNEISEKSEIFDDQFSVERPDGSNFTLKIRSTKLEDSAMYFCASSEDGQMYSNQPQHFGDGTRLSIL.

The chain links TRBV7-8 to TRBJ2-3; 8 bases agree with TRBD1. This CDR3 is 15 amino acids long. Germline values: CDR1 SGHVS, CDR2 FQNEAQ. Losses at the gene ends were 5 bases for V and 3 bases for J; bases not matched to a gene: 7. The CDR3 DNA sequence: TGTGCCAGCAGCCAGGGCACAGGGGGTACAGATACGCAGTATTTT. Its translation: CASSQGTGGTDTQYF.

This sequence joins TRBV27 and TRBJ1-4, with 9 bases that match TRBD1. The germline CDR1 and CDR2 sequences are MNHEY and SMNVEV (reference sequence). The CDR3 covers 15 residues. The trim removed 3 bases at V and 1 base at J, leaving 0 bases unmatched. The CDR3: CASSLTGGTNEKLFF. DNA of the CDR3: TGTGCCAGCAGTTTGACAGGGGGAACTAATGAAAAACTGTTTTTT.

The gene calls are TRBV4-1 and TRBJ1-1; D may be TRBD1 (6 bases). The CDR3 consists of 18 residues. The V end was cut by 2 bases, the J end by 0 bases, with 19 bases between. Germline-derived CDR1 and CDR2 are MGHRA and YSYEKL. CDR3 sequence (DNA): TGCGCCAGCAGCCAAAGCCCCCGGGACAAAGACATGAACACTGAAGCTTTCTTT. It yields the protein CASSQSPRDKDMNTEAFF.

V usage is TRBV5-4 and J usage is TRBJ1-5; no clear D. Germline values: CDR1 SGHNT, CDR2 YYREEE (reference sequence). The CDR3 length is 15 residues. Between the trimmed V and J ends, which lost 0 bases and 0 bases, there was a span of 7 bases. CDR3 sequence (DNA): TGTGCCAGCAGCTTGGTCCAGAATAGCAATCAGCCCCAGCATTTT. Amino acids: CASSLVQNSNQPQHF. The variable domain in full, completed from reference TRBV5-4 and TRBJ1-5, reads ETGVTQSPTHLIKTRGQQVTLRCSSQSGHNTVSWYQQALGQGPQFIFQYYREEENGRGNFPPRFSGLQFPNYSSELNVNALELDDSALYLCASSLVQNSNQPQHFGDGTRLSIL.

The chain has TRBV19 and TRBJ2-2; 12 bases are a match to TRBD2. The trim removed 6 bases at V and 1 base at J, leaving 3 bases unmatched. Germline assignment: CDR1 LNHDA and CDR2 SQIVND (reference sequence). CDR3 size: 16 residues. The CDR3 region has the DNA TGTGCCAGTAGGGGACTAGCGGGCGAGAACACCGGGGAGCTGTTTTTT. Translating gives CASRGLAGENTGELFF.

The rearrangement joins TRBV9 to TRBJ1-5; D unresolved. Germline-derived CDR1 and CDR2 are SGDLS and YYNGEE. V gave up 2 bases and J gave up 3 bases, with 6 bases separating them. The CDR3 is made up of 13 amino acids. CDR3 in DNA: TGTGCCAGCAGCGTGGAGGACAATCAGCCCCAGCATTTT. Translation gives CASSVEDNQPQHF.

A remark on this clone: Mismatch with germline at one junction end may stem from a read error. The rearrangement uses TRBV7-7 and TRBJ2-5; 9 positions agree with TRBD2. The V gene's germline CDR1 is SSHAT and CDR2 FNYEAQ (reference sequence). CDR3 size: 13 residues. CDR3 DNA: TGTGCTAGCAGCGGGGGGTACCAAGAGACCCAGTACTTC. Its protein product is CASSGGYQETQYF.

V and J are TRBV7-2 and TRBJ1-1, with TRBD1 identical over 7 bases. Germline values: CDR1 SGHTA, CDR2 FQGNSA. After removal of 4 bases from V and 0 bases from J, the junction contained 2 bases not matched to a gene. The CDR3 is made up of 14 amino acids. Written as DNA, the CDR3 is TGTGCCAGCAGCTGGGACAGCATGAACACTGAAGCTTTCTTT. As protein: CASSWDSMNTEAFF. The full variable domain, in which reference TRBV7-2 and TRBJ1-1 provide the parts outside the CDR3, is GAGVSQSPSNKVTEKGKDVELRCDPISGHTALYWYRQSLGQGLEFLIYFQGNSAPDKSGLPSDRFSAERTGGSVSTLTIQRTQQEDSAVYLCASSWDSMNTEAFFGQGTRLTVV.

The chain couples TRBV6-5 to TRBJ1-1; weak D call: TRBD1 (5 bases). Between the trimmed V and J ends, which lost 6 bases and 1 base, there was a span of 9 bases. The CDR3 spans 13 residues. Germline V lookup: CDR1 MNHEY, CDR2 SVGAGI. CDR3 bases: TGTGCCAGCAGCGACAGCGCGAACACTGAAGCTTTCTTT. Its translation is CASSDSANTEAFF.

This chain connects TRBV19 to TRBJ2-3; D might be TRBD1 (5 bases). The CDR3 extends over 15 amino acids. V lost 2 bases to trimming and J lost 5 bases, with 14 bases between them. Germline loops: CDR1 LNHDA, CDR2 SQIVND (reference sequence). The CDR3: CASSINRRQVDTQYF. Written as DNA, the CDR3 is TGTGCCAGTAGTATAAACAGGCGTCAGGTAGATACGCAGTATTTT.

The chain is built from TRBV27 and TRBJ1-3; possible D gene TRBD1, 5 bases. V shed 5 bases and J shed 4 bases, with 21 bases lying between them. The CDR3 is made up of 17 amino acids. Germline assignment: CDR1 MNHEY and CDR2 SMNVEV (reference sequence). CDR3 nucleotides: TGTGCCAGCAGTCCCCTCCCGAGGGGAGGTGGGGGAAACACCATATATTTT. Protein: CASSPLPRGGGGNTIYF.

This clone is a singleton in its sample. The chain couples TRBV2 to TRBJ2-2; no firm D call. V was shortened by 3 bases and J by 0 bases, with 5 bases between the two germline ends. Germline V gene sequence: CDR1 SNHLY, CDR2 FYNNEI. The CDR3 runs to 14 residues. CDR3 nucleotides: TGTGCCAGCAGTGATACAGCGAACACCGGGGAGCTGTTTTTT. Amino acids: CASSDTANTGELFF. Supplemented by reference TRBV2 and TRBJ2-2, the full variable domain reads EPEVTQTPSHQVTQMGQEVILRCVPISNHLYFYWYRQILGQKVEFLVSFYNNEISEKSEIFDDQFSVERPDGSNFTLKIRSTKLEDSAMYFCASSDTANTGELFFGEGSRLTVL.